Below, 25 T cell receptor beta chains from the same sample are listed, as sequenced in a study of T cell changes during pregnancy in multiple sclerosis. TCRdb keeps only in-frame clones here, not all; method: immunoSEQ multiplex PCR. The sample yields 60,000 or so clones, about 93% seen once. The specimen was CD4+ T cells from peripheral blood mononuclear cells, collected before pregnancy. These TCRs come from a female donor with multiple sclerosis, enrolled in a pregnancy study.

The J gene is TRBJ2-5, the V gene TRBV28; 12 positions agree with TRBD2. The CDR3 is 15 amino acids. Per germline, CDR1 MDHEN and CDR2 SYDVKM. The V gene end was trimmed by 5 bases and the J gene end by 1 base; junction bases not matched to a gene: 2. CDR3 amino acids: CASSPSGRVQETQYF. The CDR3 DNA reads TGTGCCAGCAGTCCTAGCGGGAGGGTCCAAGAGACCCAGTACTTC.

This chain links TRBV9 with TRBJ2-2; D not certain. With 0 bases removed from V and 7 bases from J, the gap between germline ends came to 7 bases. The CDR3 is 13 amino acids. Germline CDR1 SGDLS, CDR2 YYNGEE. CDR3 nucleotide sequence: TGTGCCAGCAGCGTAGTGTCAGGCGGGGAGCTGTTTTTT. Translated: CASSVVSGGELFF.

The chain employs TRBV18 and TRBJ2-1; 7 positions agree with TRBD2. The CDR3 totals 13 residues. J lost 9 bases, V lost 1 base, and 3 bases had no gene match. Looked up from germline, CDR1 is KGHSH and CDR2 is LQKENI. CDR3 region: CASSPHPGGEQFF. CDR3 DNA: TGTGCCAGCTCACCACATCCGGGAGGTGAGCAGTTCTTC.

This sequence joins TRBV29-1 and TRBJ2-3; 9 bases align to TRBD2. This CDR3 contains 15 residues. The trim removed 1 base at V and 2 bases at J, leaving 4 bases unmatched. CDR1 is SQVTM, CDR2 ANQGSEA, per germline. CDR3 nucleotides: TGCAGCGTTGAAGTCCTAGCGGGGCCCACAGATACGCAGTATTTT. Amino acid sequence: CSVEVLAGPTDTQYF.

This clone appeared a few times. The chain uses TRBV4-3 and TRBJ2-1, with 9 bases lining up with TRBD2. The CDR3 has 16 amino acids. Germline V gene data show CDR1 as LGHNA and CDR2 as YSLEER. The J segment lost 0 bases and the V segment lost 7 bases, leaving 7 bases of the junction unmatched. The CDR3 loop is CASNENSGSSYNEQFF. The CDR3 coding sequence is TGCGCCAGCAACGAGAATAGCGGGAGCTCCTACAATGAGCAGTTCTTC.

The gene calls are TRBV5-1 and TRBJ2-1, with 9 bases fitting TRBD2. J lost 8 bases, V lost 4 bases, and 10 bases had no gene match. The CDR3 runs 15 residues. Per the germline V gene, CDR1 is SGHRS and CDR2 is YFSETQ. Here the CDR3 reads CASSRAGGSLDEQFF. CDR3 DNA sequence: TGCGCCAGCAGCAGAGCGGGAGGTTCGCTTGATGAGCAGTTCTTC.

The genes are TRBV6-6 and TRBJ2-2, with D uncertain. The CDR3 runs 12 residues. Germline CDR1 and CDR2: MNHNY and SVGAGI (reference sequence). Deletions cut 6 bases from V and 4 bases from J, with 6 bases between. CDR3 loop: CASSYRTGELFF. CDR3 DNA sequence: TGTGCCAGCAGCTACCGCACCGGGGAGCTGTTTTTT.

The chain couples TRBV4-1 to TRBJ1-5, with a possible D match to TRBD1 (5 bases). The CDR3 has 15 residues. The ends were cut back, 0 bases at V and 5 bases at J, with 11 bases in the middle. Germline V gives CDR1 MGHRA, CDR2 YSYEKL. The CDR3 region is CASSQEGVRDQPQHF. CDR3 bases: TGCGCCAGCAGCCAAGAAGGGGTACGGGATCAGCCCCAGCATTTT.

This clone has just one count. This chain links TRBV29-1 with TRBJ2-1; 8 nucleotides match TRBD2. The J segment lost 0 bases and the V segment lost 6 bases, leaving 4 bases of the junction unmatched. This CDR3 region has 14 residues. The germline gives CDR1 SQVTM, CDR2 ANQGSEA. Here the CDR3 DNA reads TGCAGCGTCCGGACTAGCTCCTCCTACAATGAGCAGTTCTTC. Protein: CSVRTSSSYNEQFF.

CDR3 region: CASSTGRGVNTEAFF. Here the CDR3 DNA reads TGTGCCAGCAGCACCGGGCGGGGAGTAAACACTGAAGCTTTCTTT. V usage is TRBV9 and J usage is TRBJ1-1; D not resolved. Germline assignment: CDR1 SGDLS and CDR2 YYNGEE. Trimming took 4 bases from V and 2 from J, leaving 15 bases between them. The CDR3 extends over 15 amino acids.

The chain uses TRBV28 and TRBJ2-4; possible D gene TRBD2, 5 bases. Germline V gene lookup returns CDR1 MDHEN and CDR2 SYDVKM. Trimming took 5 bases from V and 2 from J, leaving 16 bases between them. This CDR3 is built from 16 residues. CDR3 sequence: CASSPPGMGTKNIQYF. CDR3 coding DNA: TGTGCCAGCAGTCCACCGGGGATGGGGACCAAAAACATTCAGTACTTC. Full variable domain (remainder filled in from reference TRBV28 and TRBJ2-4): DVKVTQSSRYLVKRTGEKVFLECVQDMDHENMFWYRQDPGLGLRLIYFSYDVKMKEKGDIPEGYSVSREKKERFSLILESASTNQTSMYLCASSPPGMGTKNIQYFGAGTRLSVL.

This clone was found a few times. The J gene is TRBJ1-1, the V gene TRBV29-1; a weak D match, TRBD1 (6 bases). V dropped 7 bases and J dropped 3 bases, with 21 bases sitting between them. This CDR3 has 15 residues. Germline V gene lookup returns CDR1 SQVTM and CDR2 ANQGSEA. The CDR3 spells CSARHLDRSDTEAFF. The CDR3 DNA reads as TGCAGCGCCCGACATCTGGACAGAAGTGACACTGAAGCTTTCTTT.

J is TRBJ1-2 and V is TRBV5-5; weak D call: TRBD1 (6 bases). With 5 bases removed from V and 0 bases from J, the gap between germline ends came to 11 bases. The germline V gene encodes CDR1 SGHKS and CDR2 YYEKEE (reference sequence). The CDR3 has 14 amino acids. The DNA of the CDR3 is TGTGCCAGCAGTCGGACAGCAACTAACTATGGCTACACCTTC. Its protein is CASSRTATNYGYTF.

V gene TRBV27 combines with J gene TRBJ1-2; 7 positions match TRBD1. The CDR3 sequence is 15 residues long. V lost 5 bases, J lost 8 bases, and 14 bases stayed unmatched. Germline CDR1 and CDR2: MNHEY and SMNVEV (reference sequence). CDR3 region: CASSPLDRVTAGYTF. CDR3 in DNA: TGTGCCAGCAGTCCCCTCGACAGGGTGACGGCCGGCTACACCTTC.

The chain joins TRBV11-3 to TRBJ2-1; TRBD2 agrees at 10 bases. The J segment lost 0 bases and the V segment lost 4 bases, leaving 3 bases of the junction unmatched. The germline V gene encodes CDR1 SGHNT and CDR2 YENEEA. The CDR3 consists of 16 residues. DNA for the CDR3: TGTGCCAGCAGCTCCTCTAGCGGGAGCTCCTACAATGAGCAGTTCTTC. Its protein product is CASSSSSGSSYNEQFF.

This chain links TRBV19 with TRBJ2-1, with 10 bases aligning to TRBD1. The V gene's germline CDR1 is LNHDA and CDR2 SQIVND (reference sequence). J gave up 8 bases and V 5 bases, and 6 bases lay outside the gene matches. This CDR3 region has 14 residues. The CDR3 DNA is TGTGCCAGTAGTGGGGGACAGGGGAGGGATGAGCAGTTCTTC. This sequence encodes CASSGGQGRDEQFF.

J is TRBJ2-5 and V is TRBV4-1; no reliable D call. The end of the DNA is better explained by TRBJ2-7, so the J call may be wrong. The length of the CDR3 is 12 residues. Germline CDR1 reads MGHRA; CDR2 reads YSYEKL. CDR3: CASSQDFREQYF. The CDR3 DNA reads TGCGCCAGCAGCCAAGATTTCCGCGAGCAGTACTTC.

This sequence joins TRBV18 and TRBJ2-3; 7 bases match TRBD1. Germline-derived CDR1 and CDR2 are KGHSH and LQKENI. Trimming cost V 2 bases and J 0 bases; bases outside gene matches: 2. The CDR3 has 15 amino acids. The CDR3 loop is CASSPNRGSTDTQYF. The CDR3 nucleotides read TGTGCCAGCTCACCAAACAGGGGTAGCACAGATACGCAGTATTTT.

The V call is TRBV7-2, the J call TRBJ2-2; no firm D call. Trimming removed 5 bases from V and 2 bases from J, with 9 bases in between. Germline-derived CDR1 and CDR2 are SGHTA and FQGNSA. The CDR3 contains 14 residues. The CDR3 bases are TGTGCCAGCAGCCTGCGACTCAACACCGGGGAGCTGTTTTTT. This translates into CASSLRLNTGELFF.

The rearrangement uses TRBV5-1 and TRBJ2-1; a possible D gene is TRBD2 (5 bases). The germline V and J ends were trimmed by 6 bases and 2 bases, with 18 bases remaining between them. The CDR3 is made up of 16 amino acids. Germline-derived CDR1 and CDR2 are SGHRS and YFSETQ. CDR3 nucleotides: TGCGCCAGCACACTACTAGACCCGAACCCCTACAATGAGCAGTTCTTC. Protein: CASTLLDPNPYNEQFF.

This chain uses TRBV7-6 with TRBJ1-2, with TRBD1 matching over 7 bases. V was pared by 4 bases and J by 0 bases, with 5 bases of the junction left unmatched. The germline V gene has CDR1 SGHVS and CDR2 FNYEAQ. This CDR3 contains 15 residues. The CDR3: CASSSGTAPNYGYTF. The CDR3 DNA sequence: TGTGCCAGCAGCTCAGGGACAGCTCCTAACTATGGCTACACCTTC.

The genes are TRBV11-1 and TRBJ2-7, with D possibly being TRBD2 (6 bases). CDR1 is SGHAT and CDR2 is FQDESV in the germline V gene (reference sequence). V was pared by 7 bases and J by 2 bases, with 18 bases between. The CDR3 length is 15 residues. CDR3 DNA: TGTGCCAGCACCAAGGGAGGATTCGAGGCCTACGAGCAGTACTTC. Translating it yields CASTKGGFEAYEQYF. The whole variable domain, remainder taken from reference TRBV11-1 and TRBJ2-7, is EAEVAQSPRYKITEKSQAVAFWCDPISGHATLYWYRQILGQGPELLVQFQDESVVDDSQLPKDRFSAERLKGVDSTLKIQPAELGDSAMYLCASTKGGFEAYEQYFGPGTRLTVT.

The chain joins TRBV7-9 to TRBJ1-1; 7 nucleotides match TRBD1. There are 15 residues in the CDR3. With V trimmed by 1 base and J by 1 base, 3 bases remained unmatched. Germline lookup yields CDR1 SEHNR and CDR2 FQNEAQ (reference sequence). The CDR3 DNA follows: TGTGCCAGCAGCTTAGGGACAGGCCAGAACACTGAAGCTTTCTTT. Amino acid sequence: CASSLGTGQNTEAFF.

This clone was counted a few times. V usage is TRBV7-3 and J usage is TRBJ1-1; no firm D call. This CDR3 has 13 amino acids. Germline CDR1 is SGHTA and CDR2 is FQGTGA. V shed 5 bases and J shed 0 bases, with 7 bases lying between them. The CDR3 spells CASSRELNTEAFF. Written as DNA, the CDR3 is TGTGCCAGCAGCAGGGAGTTGAACACTGAAGCTTTCTTT.

The CDR3 loop is CASSLVAGRDTGELFF. The DNA of the CDR3 is TGCGCCAGCAGCTTGGTAGCGGGTCGGGACACCGGGGAGCTGTTTTTT. The chain recombines TRBV5-1 with TRBJ2-2; 7 bases line up with TRBD2. Trimming at V came to 0 bases and at J to 3 bases, leaving 5 bases not matched to a gene. Germline lookup yields CDR1 SGHRS and CDR2 YFSETQ. The CDR3 has 16 amino acids.